Given below is one T cell receptor beta chain in context. Its binding antigen is unknown. Nothing much larger sits one base from this clone, and base qualities are not available. The patients had surgically resected primary melanoma that was considered potentially curable but at risk of metastatic recurrence. Receptor amplification or capture employed the immunoSEQ multiplex PCR assay. Primary melanoma tumor tissue was subjected to high-throughput sequencing of the T-cell receptor beta chain. Regarding the original processing steps: Repertoire analyses included TCRB CDR3 sharing between samples and the distribution of insertions and deletions. A gradient-boosted model ranked the predictive value of the T-cell fraction against histopathological variables. The immuneACCESS repertoire file appears here via TCRdb, limited to in-frame rearrangements. These files lack a portion of the clones; in checked studies, under half of the deficit traces to unresolved V genes, and the cause of the others is not known. The V and J calls and the clone size are those of that table, but D and trimming were determined from the DNA. The sample has 550 to 700 clones on record, 72% of them singletons. The ten largest account for under 15% of the sample.

These data come from a study of primary melanoma T cells and metastatic recurrence (TCRdb year 2020). About the full investigation: A total of around 210 primary melanomas made up the cohort, all of stage T2 to T4 and more than 1 mm thick. Whether T-cell fraction and T-cell repertoire clonality in primary melanoma tumors predicted patient outcome was tested in the study. The T-cell fraction measured by TCR beta sequencing was weighed against progression-free survival, the clinical outcome chosen for the comparison. Histopathological grading of tumor-infiltrating lymphocytes served as the comparison point for the T-cell fraction derived from sequencing. The investigation overall reported the following: Compared with adding any other histopathological variable to tumor thickness, adding T-cell fraction reportedly produced a bigger improvement in progression-free survival prediction. The tumor T-cell fraction reportedly predicted progression-free survival independently of thickness, ulceration, mitotic rate and age. A T-cell fraction greater than 20% appeared to be protective whatever the ulceration status, mitotic rate or nodal disease. The authors framed an effective T-cell-mediated antitumor response in primary melanoma only as a suggestion, not a demonstrated mechanism.

From its cysteine to its phenylalanine, the CDR3 spans 14 amino acids. The entry retains the CDR3 DNA only, 42 bases that are in frame from base 1. This receptor was obtained from a human donor with melanoma. The V and J segments used are TRBV7-5 and TRBJ2-1; the DNA was not compared with TRBD2, the D call given in the table. TRBV7-5 is designated a pseudogene. Sequenced input: melanoma tumor tissue. The DNA is as follows: TGTGCCAGCAGCCCGGGGGGGCCCTACAATGAGCAGTTCTTC. The resulting protein is CASSPGGPYNEQFF.